These 12 T cell receptor beta chains were sequenced from one sample in a study of vaccination effects on CD4 cells after COVID-19. It was after 10 days of culture that CD4+ T cells were isolated. Participants received two doses of either the BNT162b2 or mRNA-1273 vaccine. This table comes from immunoSEQ multiplex PCR, and its TCRdb copy is limited to in-frame clones, with some not included. The sample comprises 45,000 to 55,000 clones, under 80% of which are singletons, and 5.5% to 8% rests with the top ten. What these receptors recognize is not known. Sequencing was performed on CD4+ T cells from PBMCs cultured without peptide, taken after COVID-19 vaccination. The receptors originated from a human donor who received a COVID-19 vaccine.

This clone was seen only a few times. CDR3 protein: CAWRRSGQGDTGELFF. CDR3 sequence (DNA): TGTGCCTGGAGGAGGAGCGGACAGGGGGACACCGGGGAGCTGTTTTTT. The V and J genes are TRBV30 and TRBJ2-2; TRBD1 aligns across 10 bases. Per germline, CDR1 GTSNPN and CDR2 SVGIG (reference sequence). The CDR3 consists of 16 residues. With V trimmed by 3 bases and J by 3 bases, 7 bases remained unmatched.

The CDR3 reads CASSDFDRAGEKLFF. CDR3 in DNA: TGTGCCAGCAGTGATTTCGACAGGGCAGGAGAAAAACTGTTTTTT. The J gene is TRBJ1-4, the V gene TRBV2, with 7 bases that match TRBD1. CDR3 length equals 15 residues. The germline V gene encodes CDR1 SNHLY and CDR2 FYNNEI. V trimming: 3 bases; J trimming: 8 bases; junction bases outside the gene matches: 9.

The chain is built from TRBV10-2 and TRBJ2-7; 7 bases map to TRBD2. Looked up from germline, CDR1 is WSHSY and CDR2 is SAAADI. Trimming at V came to 1 base and at J to 5 bases, leaving 11 bases not matched to a gene. CDR3 size: 16 residues. DNA of the CDR3: TGCGCCAGCAGTGAGTGGGCGGGAGTTGGTAGAAACGAGCAGTACTTC. Amino acids: CASSEWAGVGRNEQYF.

This clone was detected only once. The genes are TRBV3-1 (or the pseudogene TRBV3-2) and TRBJ1-5; D may be TRBD1 (6 bases). V lost 2 bases and J 3 bases, leaving 8 bases between the germline ends. This CDR3 contains 14 residues. Germline V lookup: CDR1 LGHDT, CDR2 YNNKEL (reference sequence). The CDR3 loop reads CASSQTGYNQPQHF. The CDR3 DNA is TGTGCCAGCAGCCAAACAGGGTACAATCAGCCCCAGCATTTT.

The chain links TRBV5-4 to TRBJ1-2; 7 bases fit TRBD1. The CDR3 runs to 13 residues. Germline loops: CDR1 SGHNT, CDR2 YYREEE (reference sequence). Trimming took 2 bases from V and 4 from J; bases not matched to a gene: 2. The CDR3 DNA sequence: TGTGCCAGCAGCTTCGGACAGGTCTATGGCTACACCTTC. It encodes CASSFGQVYGYTF.

V usage is TRBV7-2 and J usage is TRBJ2-4; the match to TRBD2 covers 8 bases. V trimming: 5 bases; J trimming: 1 base; junction bases outside the gene matches: 4. The germline CDR1 and CDR2 sequences are SGHTA and FQGNSA. The CDR3 is 15 residues long. CDR3 sequence reads: CASSTVAGAKNIQYF. CDR3 sequence (DNA): TGTGCCAGCAGCACTGTAGCGGGGGCCAAAAACATTCAGTACTTC.

CDR3 region: CASSGAATNEKLFF. The CDR3 region has the DNA TGCGCCAGCAGCGGAGCAGCAACTAATGAAAAACTGTTTTTT. V usage is TRBV10-1 and J usage is TRBJ1-4; no reliable D call. Per the germline V gene, CDR1 is WNHNN and CDR2 is SYGVQD (reference sequence). Trimming took 6 bases from V and 0 from J, leaving 8 bases between them. The CDR3 has 14 amino acids.

This clone has only one observation. The chain links TRBV5-6 to TRBJ1-3; D unresolved. Germline loops: CDR1 SGHDT, CDR2 YYEEEE. The CDR3 length is 15 residues. V lost 0 bases to trimming and J lost 0 bases, with 7 bases between them. CDR3 protein: CASSLGQYSGNTIYF. The CDR3 DNA reads as TGTGCCAGCAGCTTGGGTCAATACTCTGGAAACACCATATATTTT.

The CDR3 reads CASSHADLGTEAFF. For the CDR3, the DNA is TGTGCCAGCAGCCATGCCGATCTGGGGACTGAAGCTTTCTTT. The J gene is TRBJ1-1, the V gene TRBV4-2; unclear D gene. The CDR3 totals 14 residues. Germline CDR1 LGHNA, CDR2 YNFKEQ. V was pared by 3 bases and J by 5 bases, with 13 bases between.

The J gene is TRBJ2-5, the V gene TRBV7-9, with 10 bases identical to TRBD2. The ends lost 4 bases at V and 5 bases at J; junction bases unmatched: 7. The CDR3 runs to 15 residues. The V gene's germline CDR1 is SEHNR and CDR2 FQNEAQ (reference sequence). DNA for the CDR3: TGTGCCAGCAGCTCTAACGGACTAGCGGCCGAGACCCAGTACTTC. Its translation: CASSSNGLAAETQYF. The variable domain in full, completed from reference TRBV7-9 and TRBJ2-5, reads DTGVSQNPRHKITKRGQNVTFRCDPISEHNRLYWYRQTLGQGPEFLTYFQNEAQLEKSRLLSDRFSAERPKGSFSTLEIQRTEQGDSAMYLCASSSNGLAAETQYFGPGTRLLVL.

The chain employs TRBV5-1 and TRBJ2-2; D might be TRBD2 (5 bases). Germline assignment: CDR1 SGHRS and CDR2 YFSETQ. This CDR3 region has 15 residues. The V gene lost 0 bases and the J gene lost 5 bases, with 11 bases spanning the gap. The CDR3 DNA is TGCGCCAGCAGCTTGGATGGGAGTACTACCGGGGAGCTGTTTTTT. Residues: CASSLDGSTTGELFF.

The chain joins TRBV6-6 to TRBJ1-2; possibly TRBD1 for D (6 bases). The V end lost 6 bases, the J end lost 4 bases, and 9 bases lay between the germline ends. Germline lookup yields CDR1 MNHNY and CDR2 SVGAGI (reference sequence). CDR3 length equals 12 residues. CDR3 region: CASRTGTYGYTF. DNA of the CDR3: TGTGCCAGCAGAACAGGGACCTATGGCTACACCTTC.